The 13 T cell receptor beta chains in this list originate from one sample, sequenced in a study of cytomegalovirus exposure and HLA in healthy donors (TCRdb year 2017). Libraries were made using the immunoSEQ multiplex PCR assay. For the multiplex PCR, a mixture combining 60 forward primers for TCR Vbeta segments and 13 reverse primers for TCR Jbeta segments was used. The immuneACCESS repertoire file appears here via TCRdb, limited to in-frame rearrangements. These files lack a portion of the clones; in checked studies, under half of the deficit traces to unresolved V genes, and the cause of the others is not known. In all, the sample holds 75,000 to 90,000 clones, and around 68% of those were seen once. Of the sample, about a fifth falls within the top ten clones. Source material: PBMCs. The receptors were gathered from a young man in good health and CMV-seropositive.

The rearrangement uses TRBV5-4 and TRBJ1-5, with 7 bases identical to TRBD1. This CDR3 comprises 14 residues. Germline V CDR1 and CDR2: SGHNT, YYREEE (reference sequence). V lost 4 bases to trimming and J lost 7 bases; unmatched junction nucleotides: 8. The CDR3 DNA sequence: TGTGCCAGCAGCCTGCAGGGGGTTGGGCAGCCCCAGCATTTT. Its translation: CASSLQGVGQPQHF.

The rearrangement links TRBV5-6 to TRBJ2-3, with D possibly being TRBD1 (6 bases). The CDR3 totals 15 residues. The germline V gene has CDR1 SGHDT and CDR2 YYEEEE. V was pared by 0 bases and J by 4 bases, with 12 bases between. CDR3 sequence (DNA): TGTGCCAGCAGCTTGGGGCGTGGGGGCGCAGATACGCAGTATTTT. As protein: CASSLGRGGADTQYF.

The chain uses TRBV20-1 and TRBJ2-5; D possibly corresponds to TRBD2 (6 bases). Trimming stripped 7 bases from V and 3 bases from J, with 9 bases between. This CDR3 region has 11 residues. CDR1 is DFQATT and CDR2 is SNEGSKA in the germline V gene (reference sequence). CDR3 protein: CSGGGEETQYF. The DNA of the CDR3 is TGCAGTGGGGGAGGCGAAGAGACCCAGTACTTC.

The genes are TRBV9 and TRBJ2-1; tentative D call: TRBD2 (6 bases). Per germline, CDR1 SGDLS and CDR2 YYNGEE. The CDR3 runs to 16 residues. V shed 3 bases and J shed 8 bases, with 21 bases lying between them. CDR3 nucleotide sequence: TGTGCCAGCAGCGAGGGTGGGATAGGAAGCGGGCATGAGCAGTTCTTC. Translating gives CASSEGGIGSGHEQFF. The full variable domain, its missing parts supplied by reference TRBV9 and TRBJ2-1, is DSGVTQTPKHLITATGQRVTLRCSPRSGDLSVYWYQQSLDQGLQFLIQYYNGEERAKGNILERFSAQQFPDLHSELNLSSLELGDSALYFCASSEGGIGSGHEQFFGPGTRLTVL.

The rearrangement uses TRBV5-1 and TRBJ1-6, with TRBD1 matching 10 bases. The CDR3 consists of 15 residues. Germline CDR1 and CDR2: SGHRS and YFSETQ. V gave up 2 bases and J gave up 5 bases; unmatched junction bases: 1. This chain's CDR3 is CASSFGTGDNSPLHF. Here the CDR3 DNA reads TGCGCCAGCAGCTTCGGGACAGGGGATAATTCACCCCTCCACTTT.

The V and J genes are TRBV6-5 and TRBJ2-7; possible D gene TRBD2, 5 bases. Germline V lookup: CDR1 MNHEY, CDR2 SVGAGI. The CDR3 consists of 14 residues. The V gene lost 6 bases and the J gene lost 5 bases, with 17 bases spanning the gap. The chain's CDR3 is CASSLRRSRHEQYF. CDR3 nucleotides: TGTGCCAGCAGCCTACGGAGGTCTCGGCACGAGCAGTACTTC.

This clone has only a few counts. The CDR3 sequence is CASSSASDTAYNSPLHF. Written as DNA, the CDR3 is TGTGCCAGCAGCTCCGCCTCCGACACTGCCTATAATTCACCCCTCCACTTT. The rearrangement uses TRBV5-4 and TRBJ1-6; no reliable D call. This CDR3 comprises 17 residues. V lost 3 bases and J 2 bases, leaving 15 bases between the germline ends. The germline V gene has CDR1 SGHNT and CDR2 YYREEE (reference sequence).

In DNA form, the CDR3 reads TGTGCCAGCACTAACCTCGGGGGTTCTGGGGCCAACGTCCTGACTTTC. Translation gives CASTNLGGSGANVLTF. The rearrangement joins TRBV7-9 to TRBJ2-6; D might be TRBD2 (6 bases). CDR1 and CDR2 (germline): SEHNR, FQNEAQ (reference sequence). The germline V and J ends were trimmed by 7 bases and 1 base, with 14 bases remaining between them. This CDR3 is built from 16 residues.

The chain recombines TRBV20-1 with TRBJ1-6; no clear D. CDR1 is DFQATT and CDR2 is SNEGSKA in the germline V gene (reference sequence). The CDR3 loop spans 11 amino acids. V was clipped by 6 bases and J by 9 bases, with 9 bases between them. The CDR3, as DNA: TGCAGTGCCGGGGTGAGTTCACCCCTCCACTTT. Protein: CSAGVSSPLHF.

This clone was counted a few times. The gene calls are TRBV7-2 and TRBJ2-7; TRBD1 matches 7 bases. This CDR3 is built from 13 residues. The junction had 5 bases not matched to a gene; V was cut back by 6 bases and J by 3 bases. Germline V gene data show CDR1 as SGHTA and CDR2 as FQGNSA. The CDR3 DNA follows: TGTGCCAGCAGTTGGGGGACAGACTACGAGCAGTACTTC. Protein: CASSWGTDYEQYF.

J is TRBJ2-3 and V is TRBV7-2; 10 positions match TRBD2. The CDR3 contains 17 residues. The germline gives CDR1 SGHTA, CDR2 FQGNSA. J was trimmed by 4 bases and V by 1 base; bases with no gene match: 8. The CDR3 spells CASSLGWQREGPDTQYF. CDR3 nucleotides: TGTGCCAGCAGCTTAGGTTGGCAGCGGGAGGGGCCAGATACGCAGTATTTT.

Written as DNA, the CDR3 is TGTGCCAGCAGCCATCATGGGGCGGATAGCAATCAGCCCCAGCATTTT. Translated: CASSHHGADSNQPQHF. The J gene is TRBJ1-5, the V gene TRBV4-2; a possible D gene is TRBD1 (5 bases). CDR3 length: 16 amino acids. V lost 3 bases and J lost 0, with 12 bases in between. Per the germline V gene, CDR1 is LGHNA and CDR2 is YNFKEQ.

This clone was observed a handful of times. V is TRBV1 and J is TRBJ2-7; no check of the table's D call, TRBD1, against the DNA was made. TRBV1 is shown as a pseudogene. The CDR3 is 12 residues long. The CDR3 here is CTSKRDRDEQYF. For the CDR3, the DNA is TGCACCAGCAAGAGGGACAGGGACGAGCAGTACTTC.